The T cell receptor (beta chain) under discussion was sequenced for a study of tumor-infiltrating lymphocytes in primary liver carcinoma. The overall study: Roughly 3.65 to 8 million productive TCRbeta reads came from each sample, comparable across tissue types. Study results and caveats: Among the pair types, tumor region pairs showed more overlap than tumor-adjacent and tumor-blood pairs.

To note about this clonotype: What it binds is unknown. The junction departs from germline at one end; a sequencing error may be responsible.

Looked up from germline, CDR1 is SEHNR and CDR2 is FQNEAQ (reference sequence). The CDR3 spans 14 residues. cDNA specific to TCR beta was made from about 0.45 ug of total RNA, with a constant-region primer employed for priming. Slightly modified ARM-PCR, run as three nested multiplex PCR rounds, produced the TCR beta libraries. TRBV1-TRBV30 forward and Cbeta reverse primers drove the first two roughly 10-cycle rounds. TCRdb fed the multiplex PCR reads into MiXCR, producing one record per CDR3 protein. Here the sample spans a few hundred thousand distinct CDR3 sequences, around three fifths being singletons. Blood RNA originated from unsorted whole blood, with germline DNA additionally extracted. Before the operation took place, roughly 4.2 milliliters of peripheral blood were collected.

This receptor was taken from a woman aged 25 to 45 with primary liver carcinoma and hepatitis B virus infection. The sequenced material came from peripheral blood. The chain employs TRBV7-9 and TRBJ1-2, with D hard to call. CDR3 DNA: TGTGCCAGCAGCTTAGCCCGGAGCTTCTATGGCTGCACCTTC. Translation gives CASSLARSFYGCTF.